The present TCR beta chain was sequenced within a study of shared clonotypes between healthy human individuals. Of note for this clone: Other DNA sequences of this sample code for an identical CDR3.

The repertoire was sequenced with immunoSEQ multiplex PCR; TCRdb's copy has only in-frame clones and lacks some. The sample yields around 1.4 million clones, about 98.5% seen once. This CDR3 is 12 amino acids long. Between the trimmed V and J ends, which lost 3 bases and 5 bases, there was a span of 7 bases. The germline V gene has CDR1 MNHEY and CDR2 SMNVEV (reference sequence). Sample: naive CD4+ T cells sorted from blood. Subset in this sample: CD45RA+ positively selected. This receptor was taken from a young man in good health. The gene calls are TRBV27 and TRBJ2-5, with D hard to call. CDR3 nucleotides: TGTGCCAGCAGTTTTAGTGGGGAGACCCAGTACTTC. Its protein is CASSFSGETQYF.